The subject of this entry is one T cell receptor (beta chain). Antigen: not known. Sequencing was performed with immunoSEQ multiplex PCR; in TCRdb, only in-frame clones are kept and a portion is missing. The data show some 64,000 clones, 76% seen once. The record originates from a study of radiotherapy plus CTLA-4 blockade in lung cancer. Study-wide results and caveats: Expansion in blood of tumor-derived TCR clones was seen after radiotherapy plus ipilimumab.

CDR3 length: 15 residues. CDR1 is SNHLY, CDR2 FYNNEI, per germline. V lost 3 bases and J lost 6; bases outside the gene matches: 9. The material sequenced was peripheral blood, taken from a patient treated with radiotherapy plus ipilimumab. The sequence derives from a human donor with non-small cell lung cancer whose response to radiotherapy plus ipilimumab could not be evaluated. Some clones in this sample may be carry-over from other donors' samples. The genes are TRBV2 and TRBJ2-7; 9 bases agree with TRBD1. The CDR3 nucleotides are TGTGCCAGCAGTGAGGTTCGGACAGGGGTTAGCGAGCAGTACTTC. Translation gives CASSEVRTGVSEQYF. Full variable domain (remainder filled in from reference TRBV2 and TRBJ2-7): EPEVTQTPSHQVTQMGQEVILRCVPISNHLYFYWYRQILGQKVEFLVSFYNNEISEKSEIFDDQFSVERPDGSNFTLKIRSTKLEDSAMYFCASSEVRTGVSEQYFGPGTRLTVT.